This TCR beta chain was recorded in a study of cytomegalovirus exposure and HLA in healthy donors. This PCR relied on a set of 60 Vbeta primers and 13 Jbeta primers. The method was immunoSEQ multiplex PCR; TCRdb's version includes in-frame clones alone and lacks a portion of them. The sample lists about 120,000 clones, about 79% occurring once. This clone is termed medium-sized (0.01 to 0.1%). This CDR3 has 16 residues. Unmatched junction bases numbered 10, after V lost 1 base and J lost 4 bases. The germline gives CDR1 SEHNR, CDR2 FQNEAQ (reference sequence). This receptor was identified in a man aged 30-40 years in good health and CMV-seropositive. The chain has TRBV7-9 and TRBJ2-7; 7 bases are shared with TRBD2. The sample consisted of PBMCs. CDR3 nucleotide sequence: TGTGCCAGCAGCTTAGAGTTCGGGGGGTCCCCGTACGAGCAGTACTTC. Translating gives CASSLEFGGSPYEQYF.